This T cell receptor beta chain originates from a study of shared clonotypes between healthy human individuals. Turning to the study itself: CD4 naive and CD4 memory each took three plates per donor, while CD8 naive took two and CD8 memory one. Findings and caveats of the study: The study found lower generation probabilities in non-shared clonotypes than in those shared by all four donors. Four donors shared about 4.8% of their naive CD4 clonotypes.

The repertoire was sequenced with immunoSEQ multiplex PCR; TCRdb's copy has only in-frame clones and lacks some. The sample lists around 700,000 clones, roughly 70% occurring once. CDR3 size: 14 residues. Germline V lookup: CDR1 LNHNV, CDR2 YYDKDF (reference sequence). The V end was cut by 4 bases, the J end by 4 bases, with 10 bases between. In its sample, this clone was seen a few times. Its matching antigen is unknown. A split of CD4+ cells into CD45RA+ naive and CD45RA-negative memory subsets was performed. Sequencing was done on a sample of memory CD4+ T cells sorted from blood. Subset defined: CD45RA-negative fraction. This clonotype originated in a woman aged 30 to 39 in good health. The chain recombines TRBV15 with TRBJ2-2; D gene uncertain. This CDR3 is CATSKPLGTGELFF. The CDR3 DNA is TGTGCCACCAGCAAACCGCTCGGCACCGGGGAGCTGTTTTTT.